Sequencing of this TCR beta chain was carried out in a study of memory CD4+ T cells and cytomegalovirus serostatus. The trim removed 11 bases at V and 8 bases at J, leaving 12 bases unmatched. The CDR3 contains 14 residues. The germline gives CDR1 ENHRY, CDR2 SYGVKD. Only in-frame clones appear in the TCRdb table, and some are missing; sequencing was by immunoSEQ multiplex PCR. Among tens of thousands of clones listed, approximately 77% were seen once. The sort gate was single viable CD3+CD4+CD8-CD45RO+ cells for memory CD4+ T cells. This sequence joins TRBV10-3 and TRBJ1-6; 7 bases are shared with TRBD1. This clonotype was obtained from an adult in good health and CMV-seronegative. The sequenced sample was memory CD4+ T cells from blood. CDR3 coding DNA: TGTGCCCCCCGAAGGACAGGCCTCCATTCACCCCTCCACTTT. It specifies CAPRRTGLHSPLHF.